This TCR beta chain was identified in a study of cytomegalovirus exposure and HLA in healthy donors. PCR primers comprised 60 Vbeta and 13 Jbeta primers. The data were produced by immunoSEQ multiplex PCR, yet TCRdb's version contains in-frame clones alone and is incomplete. The table shows some 150,000 clones, with around 83% occurring only once. In germline, CDR1 is MGHRA, CDR2 YSYEKL. The length of the CDR3 is 16 residues. The V gene lost 3 bases and the J gene lost 6 bases, with 20 bases spanning the gap. This clone was picked up one time. The receptor's source is a man aged 35-49 years in good health and CMV-seropositive. The genes are TRBV4-1 and TRBJ1-2; the D gene is possibly TRBD1 (6 bases). The sequencing input was PBMCs. The CDR3 DNA sequence: TGCGCCAGCAGCCACCCCCGGGGGGCAGCTGGGGATGGCTACACCTTC. It specifies CASSHPRGAAGDGYTF.